Shown below are 12 T cell receptor beta chains from a single sample sequenced in a study of beta chain features in type 1 diabetes. The study reverse transcribed the entire isolated RNA, so it sequenced expressed TCRB transcripts. TCRdb's table, derived via immunoSEQ multiplex PCR, lists solely in-frame clones and lacks some. The repertoire holds approximately 330,000 clones, with approximately 9.9% as singletons. The source material was naive CD4+ T cells from blood. The receptors derive from a woman aged 25-40 years in good health.

This clone was found a few times. This chain joins TRBV21-1 and TRBJ2-7; the tabulated D call, TRBD1, remains unverified against the DNA. TRBV21-1 is classified as a pseudogene. This CDR3 comprises 16 residues. CDR3 region: CASSKDGSPGTYEQYF. Written as DNA, the CDR3 is TGTGCCAGCAGCAAAGACGGAAGCCCAGGGACCTACGAGCAGTACTTC.

There are a few counts of this clone. V gene TRBV28 combines with J gene TRBJ2-7; D remains unclear. V was clipped by 3 bases and J by 0 bases, with 6 bases between them. This CDR3 comprises 13 residues. The germline V gene encodes CDR1 MDHEN and CDR2 SYDVKM. CDR3 nucleotide sequence: TGTGCCAGCAGTTTTTTAGTCTCCTACGAGCAGTACTTC. Its protein product is CASSFLVSYEQYF.

The rearrangement links TRBV7-2 to TRBJ1-5, with D maybe TRBD1 (5 bases). V dropped 2 bases and J dropped 5 bases, with 10 bases sitting between them. CDR1 is SGHTA and CDR2 is FQGNSA in the germline V gene. This CDR3 spans 14 amino acids. The CDR3 here is CASSLLGADQPQHF. The CDR3 region has the DNA TGTGCCAGCAGCTTACTAGGGGCGGATCAGCCCCAGCATTTT.

This sequence joins TRBV7-2 and TRBJ2-1, with no clear D. Trimming stripped 5 bases from V and 0 bases from J, with 17 bases between. The CDR3 is 17 amino acids. From germline, CDR1 is SGHTA and CDR2 FQGNSA. CDR3 sequence reads: CASSRKDLYGSYNEQFF. Here the CDR3 DNA reads TGTGCCAGCAGCCGCAAAGATCTATATGGCTCCTACAATGAGCAGTTCTTC.

The table lists this clone with a few counts. V gene TRBV5-4 combines with J gene TRBJ1-2; 7 nucleotides line up with TRBD1. J lost 4 bases, V lost 4 bases, and 4 bases had no gene match. The germline CDR1 and CDR2 sequences are SGHNT and YYREEE (reference sequence). The CDR3 spans 13 residues. The CDR3 region has the DNA TGTGCCAGCAGCCGGGACAGCGCCTATGGCTACACCTTC. Protein sequence: CASSRDSAYGYTF. Full variable domain (missing parts from reference TRBV5-4 and TRBJ1-2): ETGVTQSPTHLIKTRGQQVTLRCSSQSGHNTVSWYQQALGQGPQFIFQYYREEENGRGNFPPRFSGLQFPNYSSELNVNALELDDSALYLCASSRDSAYGYTFGSGTRLTVV.

This clone was counted between two and nine times. The chain employs TRBV7-8 and TRBJ2-1; D gene uncertain. CDR3 length: 12 amino acids. Germline assignment: CDR1 SGHVS and CDR2 FQNEAQ. The V gene lost 5 bases and the J gene lost 5 bases, with 7 bases spanning the gap. CDR3 loop: CASSHSDNEQFF. DNA of the CDR3: TGTGCCAGCAGCCATAGTGACAATGAGCAGTTCTTC.

A remark on this clone: Other DNA variants within this sample encode the same CDR3. This CDR3 is CASSRQGNQPQHF. For the CDR3, the DNA is TGTGCCAGTAGTAGGCAGGGCAATCAGCCCCAGCATTTT. The rearrangement joins TRBV19 to TRBJ1-5, with D hard to call. This CDR3 comprises 13 residues. Per germline, CDR1 LNHDA and CDR2 SQIVND (reference sequence). V was shortened by 4 bases and J by 2 bases, with 6 bases between the two germline ends.

This sequence joins TRBV5-1 and TRBJ2-2; D is possibly TRBD1 (5 bases). This CDR3 has 15 amino acids. Germline values: CDR1 SGHRS, CDR2 YFSETQ. V was cut by 1 base and J by 3 bases, with 10 bases left in between. CDR3 amino acids: CASSLYGADTGELFF. The CDR3 nucleotides read TGCGCCAGCAGCTTGTATGGGGCTGACACCGGGGAGCTGTTTTTT.

This clone was counted between two and nine times. The DNA of the CDR3 is TGTGCCACTGGACTAGCGGATTACAATGAGCAGTTCTTC. This translates into CATGLADYNEQFF. This rearrangement joins TRBV10-3 to TRBJ2-1, with TRBD2 identical over 10 bases. V shed 10 bases, J shed 4 bases, and the junction held 4 bases outside the gene matches. Germline CDR1 and CDR2: ENHRY and SYGVKD. This CDR3 has 13 residues.

This clone was seen only a few times. The genes are TRBV29-1 and TRBJ1-2, with 8 bases aligning to TRBD1. Per germline, CDR1 SQVTM and CDR2 ANQGSEA. Trimming cost V 6 bases and J 13 bases; bases outside gene matches: 16. This CDR3 contains 13 residues. This chain's CDR3 is CSVTSGTGRFSTF. CDR3 in DNA: TGCAGCGTCACTTCCGGGACAGGCCGGTTTTCCACCTTC.

The chain links TRBV2 to TRBJ1-4, with a weak D call TRBD1 (6 bases). Trimming took off 1 base at V and 8 bases at J, with 8 bases between the two ends. The CDR3 loop spans 13 amino acids. Germline CDR1 reads SNHLY; CDR2 reads FYNNEI. The CDR3, as DNA: TGTGCCAGCAGTGAAGACAGGGACGAAAAACTGTTTTTT. It codes for CASSEDRDEKLFF.

This clone was counted a few times. The chain has TRBV29-1 and TRBJ2-7; no clear D. The CDR3 spans 12 residues. Trimming took 2 bases from V and 3 from J, leaving 8 bases between them. The V gene's germline CDR1 is SQVTM and CDR2 ANQGSEA. The CDR3 loop reads CSVELSYYEQYF. The CDR3 bases are TGCAGCGTTGAATTGAGTTACTACGAGCAGTACTTC.